The text below deals with one TCR beta chain. The antigen remains undetermined. This entry belongs to a study of cytomegalovirus exposure and HLA in healthy donors. Study as a whole: The roughly 120 validation repertoires, a later analysis reported, used the same platform as the roughly 660 repertoires from the first cohort.

The table came from immunoSEQ multiplex PCR; TCRdb's copy has only in-frame clones and leaves some out. The sample consists of approximately 170,000 clones, around 85% of them appearing once. The study's findings and limits: Cytomegalovirus-associated TCR beta chains were listed, numbering roughly 150.

Looked up from germline, CDR1 is SEHNR and CDR2 is FQNEAQ (reference sequence). The J segment lost 4 bases and the V segment lost 10 bases, leaving 7 bases of the junction unmatched. The CDR3 has 13 residues. Sequencing input: PBMCs. This clonotype was sampled from a young man in good health and CMV-seropositive. This chain uses TRBV7-9 with TRBJ2-5, with TRBD1 identical over 9 bases. CDR3 in DNA: TGTGCCACACAGGGGGCTTGGAGAGAGACCCAGTACTTC. As protein: CATQGAWRETQYF. The whole variable domain, filled in from reference TRBV7-9 and TRBJ2-5, reads DTGVSQNPRHKITKRGQNVTFRCDPISEHNRLYWYRQTLGQGPEFLTYFQNEAQLEKSRLLSDRFSAERPKGSFSTLEIQRTEQGDSAMYLCATQGAWRETQYFGPGTRLLVL.